This TCR beta chain was retrieved from a study of T-cell memory formation after mild COVID-19. As for the study in general: For the most part, TCR clusters were specific to one donor.

TCRdb reanalysed the 5' RACE reads using MiXCR and keeps one entry per CDR3 protein. In the table there are some 300,000 distinct CDR3 sequences, roughly 19% of which are singletons. Germline V CDR1 and CDR2: LGHNA, YNFKEQ. The CDR3 extends over 14 amino acids. V shed 0 bases and J shed 1 base, with 7 bases lying between them. This clonotype appeared once. V is TRBV4-2 and J is TRBJ2-7; possible D gene TRBD2, 5 bases. Input material: PBMCs or a T cell subset sorted from them (not recorded which). The receptor's source is a man aged 18 to 35 who had mild COVID-19 (a few samples of this study predate the infection). Cell type and time point are not known. CDR3 nucleotides: TGTGCCAGCAGCCAAGATAGCGCTTCCTACGAGCAGTACTTC. This translates into CASSQDSASYEQYF.